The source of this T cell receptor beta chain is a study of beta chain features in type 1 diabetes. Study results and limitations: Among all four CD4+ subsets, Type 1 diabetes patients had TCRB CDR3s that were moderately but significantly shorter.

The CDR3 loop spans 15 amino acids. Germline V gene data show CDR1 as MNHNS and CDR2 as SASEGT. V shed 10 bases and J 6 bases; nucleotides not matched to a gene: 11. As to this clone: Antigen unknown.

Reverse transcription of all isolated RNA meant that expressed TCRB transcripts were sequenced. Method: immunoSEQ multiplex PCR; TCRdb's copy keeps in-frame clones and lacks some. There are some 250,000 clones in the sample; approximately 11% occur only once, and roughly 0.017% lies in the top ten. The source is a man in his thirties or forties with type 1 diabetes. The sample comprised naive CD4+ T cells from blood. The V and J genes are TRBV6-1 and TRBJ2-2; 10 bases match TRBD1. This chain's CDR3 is CATQSGQGVAGELFF. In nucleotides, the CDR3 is TGTGCCACCCAAAGTGGACAGGGGGTGGCCGGGGAGCTGTTTTTT.